The 15 T cell receptor beta chains presented below share a single source sample, sequenced in a study of T cell responses to AZD1222 COVID-19 vaccine. Assay used: immunoSEQ multiplex PCR; TCRdb lists only in-frame clones, some missing. The sample holds about 110,000 clones, roughly nine tenths seen once. The material sequenced was peripheral blood, taken 28 days after the second AZD1222 dose. The receptors were gathered from an adult who received the AZD1222 COVID-19 vaccine.

The chain carries TRBV11-3 and TRBJ1-3; D gene uncertain. The CDR3 is 13 residues long. The germline V gene has CDR1 SGHNT and CDR2 YENEEA. V was cut by 5 bases and J by 1 base, with 6 bases left in between. CDR3 protein: CASSLGSGNTIYF. CDR3 nucleotides: TGTGCCAGCAGCCTGGGTTCTGGAAACACCATATATTTT.

The chain uses TRBV11-3 and TRBJ1-5; 8 bases fit TRBD1. Germline V CDR1 and CDR2: SGHNT, YENEEA. With V trimmed by 4 bases and J by 9 bases, 11 bases remained unmatched. This CDR3 contains 15 residues. The CDR3 here is CASSSTQGGQWPQHF. For the CDR3, the DNA is TGTGCCAGCAGCTCAACACAGGGGGGTCAGTGGCCCCAGCATTTT.

The gene calls are TRBV7-8 and TRBJ2-3, with TRBD2 identical over 9 bases. There are 15 residues in the CDR3. After removal of 5 bases from V and 2 bases from J, the junction contained 5 bases not matched to a gene. Germline V gives CDR1 SGHVS, CDR2 FQNEAQ. The CDR3 reads CASSVLAGDTDTQYF. The DNA of the CDR3 is TGTGCCAGCAGCGTCTTAGCGGGGGACACAGATACGCAGTATTTT. The full variable domain, rest sourced from reference TRBV7-8 and TRBJ2-3, is GAGVSQSPRYKVAKRGQDVALRCDPISGHVSLFWYQQALGQGPEFLTYFQNEAQLDKSGLPSDRFFAERPEGSVSTLKIQRTQQEDSAVYLCASSVLAGDTDTQYFGPGTRLTVL.

In this sample, this clone turned up a few times. This chain joins TRBV5-1 and TRBJ2-5; 8 bases match TRBD2. After removal of 4 bases from V and 5 bases from J, the junction contained 13 bases not matched to a gene. Looked up from germline, CDR1 is SGHRS and CDR2 is YFSETQ. CDR3 length: 16 residues. This CDR3 reads CASSTGIGGALETQYF. The CDR3 DNA reads as TGCGCCAGCAGCACCGGGATCGGGGGGGCCTTGGAGACCCAGTACTTC. Full variable domain (rest looked up from reference TRBV5-1 and TRBJ2-5): KAGVTQTPRYLIKTRGQQVTLSCSPISGHRSVSWYQQTPGQGLQFLFEYFSETQRNKGNFPGRFSGRQFSNSRSEMNVSTLELGDSALYLCASSTGIGGALETQYFGPGTRLLVL.

The chain carries TRBV2 and TRBJ1-3; TRBD1 aligns across 8 bases. V lost 0 bases and J lost 7; bases outside the gene matches: 2. The length of the CDR3 is 14 residues. Germline assignment: CDR1 SNHLY and CDR2 FYNNEI. CDR3 in amino acids: CASSEARQGNTIYF. The CDR3 DNA reads as TGTGCCAGCAGTGAAGCGAGACAGGGGAACACCATATATTTT. Using reference TRBV2 and TRBJ1-3 for the parts outside the CDR3, the full variable domain is EPEVTQTPSHQVTQMGQEVILRCVPISNHLYFYWYRQILGQKVEFLVSFYNNEISEKSEIFDDQFSVERPDGSNFTLKIRSTKLEDSAMYFCASSEARQGNTIYFGEGSWLTVV.

V gene TRBV11-1 combines with J gene TRBJ2-1; 9 bases agree with TRBD1. The ends lost 6 bases at V and 4 bases at J; junction bases unmatched: 7. The CDR3 sequence is 15 residues long. Per germline, CDR1 SGHAT and CDR2 FQDESV (reference sequence). CDR3 loop: CASRPPGTGYNEQFF. The CDR3 DNA is TGTGCCAGCAGGCCTCCCGGGACAGGGTACAATGAGCAGTTCTTC.

V is TRBV4-1 and J is TRBJ1-3; the D is unclear. The V gene lost 0 bases and the J gene lost 1 base, with 10 bases spanning the gap. The CDR3 runs 16 residues. Per germline, CDR1 MGHRA and CDR2 YSYEKL. The CDR3 DNA is TGCGCCAGCAGCCAAGAGCGGAGTCGATCTGGAAACACCATATATTTT. It encodes CASSQERSRSGNTIYF.

The chain is built from TRBV3-1 (or the pseudogene TRBV3-2) and TRBJ2-3, with TRBD1 identical over 12 bases. V lost 4 bases, J lost 4 bases, and 12 bases stayed unmatched. The CDR3 contains 18 residues. Germline loops: CDR1 LGHDT, CDR2 YNNKEL (reference sequence). CDR3 residues: CASSRSSGTGGRADTQYF. CDR3 bases: TGTGCCAGCAGCCGTTCCTCCGGGACAGGGGGCCGGGCAGATACGCAGTATTTT.

Worth noting for this clone: Other nucleotide sequences in the sample specify the same CDR3. The rearrangement joins TRBV19 to TRBJ1-2; D is uncertain. Germline V gives CDR1 LNHDA, CDR2 SQIVND (reference sequence). This CDR3 is 11 amino acids long. V was cut by 1 base and J by 8 bases, with 5 bases left in between. The CDR3 region is CASSIGRGYTF. The CDR3, as DNA: TGTGCCAGTAGTATAGGCAGGGGCTACACCTTC.

The chain recombines TRBV5-4 with TRBJ2-5; 8 nucleotides match TRBD1. The V and J ends lost 4 bases and 4 bases, in that order; junction bases with no gene match: 6. Germline V lookup: CDR1 SGHNT, CDR2 YYREEE (reference sequence). CDR3 length: 14 amino acids. The CDR3 nucleotides are TGTGCCAGCAGCCCCGGGACAGGCCGAGAGACCCAGTACTTC. Translation: CASSPGTGRETQYF. Drawing the rest from reference TRBV5-4 and TRBJ2-5, the complete variable domain is ETGVTQSPTHLIKTRGQQVTLRCSSQSGHNTVSWYQQALGQGPQFIFQYYREEENGRGNFPPRFSGLQFPNYSSELNVNALELDDSALYLCASSPGTGRETQYFGPGTRLLVL.

Only one count was recorded for this clone. The chain couples TRBV6-1 to TRBJ1-5, with D unresolved. CDR3 length: 13 residues. Deletions cut 2 bases from V and 6 bases from J, with 8 bases between. Germline assignment: CDR1 MNHNS and CDR2 SASEGT. This chain's CDR3 is CASSEYYVQPQHF. Written as DNA, the CDR3 is TGTGCCAGCAGTGAATACTACGTTCAGCCCCAGCATTTT.

Only one count was recorded for this clone. V gene TRBV6-5 combines with J gene TRBJ2-7; possibly TRBD2 for D (5 bases). Between the trimmed V and J ends, which lost 2 bases and 6 bases, there was a span of 11 bases. The germline V gene has CDR1 MNHEY and CDR2 SVGAGI. The CDR3 is made up of 13 amino acids. CDR3 nucleotides: TGTGCCAGCAGTTACGCCGCGGGTTCCGAGCAGTACTTC. Translation gives CASSYAAGSEQYF.

J is TRBJ1-5 and V is TRBV9, with D hard to call. The CDR3 is made up of 16 amino acids. Per germline, CDR1 SGDLS and CDR2 YYNGEE. V was clipped by 0 bases and J by 3 bases, with 13 bases between them. CDR3 in amino acids: CASSVAEPSLNQPQHF. CDR3 DNA sequence: TGTGCCAGCAGCGTAGCCGAGCCCAGCCTCAATCAGCCCCAGCATTTT.

The chain is built from TRBV5-1 and TRBJ1-4, with a possible D match to TRBD1 (6 bases). The germline gives CDR1 SGHRS, CDR2 YFSETQ. This CDR3 spans 18 amino acids. V lost 2 bases to trimming and J lost 5 bases, with 22 bases between them. The CDR3 DNA follows: TGCGCCAGCAGCTTAAAAGGACAGTCGGCCCCTATGAATGAAAAACTGTTTTTT. It specifies CASSLKGQSAPMNEKLFF. The whole variable domain, filled in from reference TRBV5-1 and TRBJ1-4, reads KAGVTQTPRYLIKTRGQQVTLSCSPISGHRSVSWYQQTPGQGLQFLFEYFSETQRNKGNFPGRFSGRQFSNSRSEMNVSTLELGDSALYLCASSLKGQSAPMNEKLFFGSGTQLSVL.

CDR3 nucleotide sequence: TGTGCCAGCAGCCAAGATTCGCGAGAATTGGGGGAGCAGTTCTTC. It is translated as CASSQDSRELGEQFF. This rearrangement joins TRBV14 to TRBJ2-1; D is uncertain. The CDR3 is made up of 15 amino acids. Trimming shortened V by 0 bases and J by 10 bases, and 16 bases separated the two germline ends. Germline values: CDR1 SGHDN, CDR2 FVKESK.